This TCR beta chain originates from a study of human T cells and chemical hapten exposure. Time point noted: patch test 3, about 24 weeks after DPC sensitization. The treatment is: therapeutic diphenylcyclopropenone sensitization with weekly scalp DPC. TCRdb fed the RACE reads into MiXCR, producing one record per CDR3 protein. The table records approximately 97,000 distinct CDR3 sequences, about 28% of them present only once. Losses at the gene ends were 5 bases for V and 5 bases for J; bases not matched to a gene: 7. Germline loops: CDR1 MDHEN, CDR2 SYDVKM. The length of the CDR3 is 15 residues. J is TRBJ1-2 and V is TRBV28; 11 bases line up with TRBD1. This clonotype originated in a man in his forties with alopecia areata. Some clones in this sample may be carry-over from other donors' samples. Sequenced material: whole blood, taken in connection with sensitization to the hapten diphenylcyclopropenone (DPC). The CDR3: CASSKPGTGGYGYTF. CDR3 nucleotide sequence: TGTGCCAGCAGTAAACCCGGGACAGGGGGTTATGGCTACACCTTC.